Listed below are T cell receptor beta chains from one sample, sequenced in a study of blood T cell repertoires in COVID-19. Using immunoSEQ multiplex PCR, the repertoire was profiled, and TCRdb retains in-frame clones only, with some absent. The sample includes 68,000 or so clones, 86% of them seen just once. Sequenced input: peripheral blood. All receptors derive from a man aged 50-60 years with acute or convalescent COVID-19. The CDR3 runs from the conserved cysteine through the conserved F or W. D genes are given only for firm matches. Expanded clones are given a class, and other clones once, few, many or no size at all.

v_gene	d_gene	j_gene	abundance	CDR3nt	CDR3aa
TRBV28	NA	TRBJ2-1	NA	TGTGCCACGCAACTACTTTACAATGAGCAGTTCTTC	CATQLLYNEQFF
TRBV24-1	NA	TRBJ2-2	NA	TGTGCCACCAGTGGCGTCAACCAACCCACCGGGGAGCTGTTTTTT	CATSGVNQPTGELFF
TRBV7-6	NA	TRBJ2-7	NA	TGTGCCAGCAGCTTAGTCGGGACAGCGGGAGTAAACGAGCAGTACTTC	CASSLVGTAGVNEQYF
TRBV7-8	TRBD1	TRBJ1-1	NA	TGTGCCAGCAGCCCCCTGACAGGGATGACGAACACTGAAGCTTTCTTT	CASSPLTGMTNTEAFF
TRBV19	NA	TRBJ2-2	NA	TGTGCCAGTAGTTGGGTCGTAGCGCGCCGTGGGGACACCGGGGAGCTGTTTTTT	CASSWVVARRGDTGELFF
TRBV28	TRBD1	TRBJ2-5	NA	TGTGCCAGCAGACGGGGCAGGGGGTACCAAGAGACCCAGTACTTC	CASRRGRGYQETQYF
TRBV2	TRBD1	TRBJ1-3	NA	TGTGCCAGCAGTGAAAGGGACAGGGGAACTGGAAACACCATATATTTT	CASSERDRGTGNTIYF
TRBV18	TRBD1	TRBJ1-3	NA	TGTGCCAGCTCATCGGGACAGGGAACCGGAAACACCATATATTTT	CASSSGQGTGNTIYF
TRBV11-3	NA	TRBJ2-5	NA	TGTGCCAGCAGCGAGAGGGTGGGGGAGACCCAGTACTTC	CASSERVGETQYF
TRBV5-6	TRBD2	TRBJ2-3	NA	TGTGCCAGCAGCTTTCTGAGGGAGGGCCAGGATACGCAGTATTTT	CASSFLREGQDTQYF
TRBV5-4	TRBD2	TRBJ2-3	NA	TGTGCCAGCAGACCGGGACTAGCGGACACAGATACGCAGTATTTT	CASRPGLADTDTQYF
TRBV3-1/TRBV3-2	TRBD1	TRBJ2-3	once	TGTGCCAGCAGCCGCCCTAAGGGACAGGGGGCGGAGAATACGCAGTATTTT	CASSRPKGQGAENTQYF
TRBV9	TRBD1	TRBJ1-2	NA	TGTGCCAGCAGCGTAGGGACAGGGGGAGTTAACTATGGCTACACCTTC	CASSVGTGGVNYGYTF
TRBV24-1	TRBD1	TRBJ2-2	NA	TGTGCCACCAGTGAGGCAGGGGGCGGCGTCACCGGGGAGCTGTTTTTT	CATSEAGGGVTGELFF
TRBV7-2	TRBD1	TRBJ2-7	NA	TGTGCCAGCAGCCCACCGGGACAGGGCTTCTACGAGCAGTACTTC	CASSPPGQGFYEQYF
TRBV5-1	TRBD2	TRBJ2-1	NA	TGCGCCAGCAGCTCTACGGGTAGCGGGCTGCGGAATGAGCAGTTCTTC	CASSSTGSGLRNEQFF
TRBV30	TRBD1	TRBJ1-1	NA	TGTGCCTGGAGTTCTAACCGGGACAGGAGGACGGTCACTGAAGCTTTCTTT	CAWSSNRDRRTVTEAFF
TRBV6-5	NA	TRBJ1-1	NA	TGTGCCAGCAGCCCGCATGAAGACAGTCGCGGTGAAGCTTTCTTT	CASSPHEDSRGEAFF
TRBV28	TRBD2	TRBJ2-2	NA	TGTGCCAGCAGTTCGTGGGGACTAGCGGGAGGGCCAGGGGAGCTGTTTTTT	CASSSWGLAGGPGELFF
TRBV19	TRBD2	TRBJ2-3	NA	TGTGCCAGTAGTGGCCTCCTAGCGGGAGTTGGGGGCACAGATACGCAGTATTTT	CASSGLLAGVGGTDTQYF
TRBV4-2	NA	TRBJ2-3	NA	TGTGCCAGCAGCCAAGAGCTGGGGGCCAGATCAGATACGCAGTATTTT	CASSQELGARSDTQYF